This T cell receptor beta chain was sequenced for a study of cytomegalovirus exposure and HLA in healthy donors. Study-wide results and caveats: Altogether, about 160 TCR beta chains were recorded as cytomegalovirus-associated.

About this clone: Its antigen is unknown.

The germline V gene has CDR1 MNHEY and CDR2 SVGAGI. This CDR3 spans 14 amino acids. Trimming pared 4 bases from V and 0 bases from J, leaving 9 bases between. Amplification used 60 Vbeta primers and 13 Jbeta primers. Assay: immunoSEQ multiplex PCR; the TCRdb copy retains only in-frame clones and omits some. The sample holds some 150,000 clones; 65% to 90% are singletons and the top ten take approximately 2.9%. The chain employs TRBV6-5 and TRBJ1-2; D unresolved. This sequence originates from a woman younger than 45 in good health and CMV-seronegative. Sequencing was done on a sample of PBMCs. The CDR3 sequence is CASSLQRANYGYTF. Written as DNA, the CDR3 is TGTGCCAGCAGTTTACAGAGAGCTAACTATGGCTACACCTTC.